This TCR beta chain stems from a study of naive and memory T cell subsets. Study-level results: Especially in CD8 cells, naive repertoires contained a few larger clonotypes, possibly CD45RA-re-expressing memory cells.

Both TRBC1 and TRBC2 were covered by a beta constant-region primer of two equimolar oligonucleotides. Nested alpha and beta constant-region primers with the SP2 primer drove four PCR rounds on ligated cDNA. TCRdb reprocessed the UMI-ligation and nested PCR reads via MiXCR and lists one record per CDR3 protein. The profile shows over 90,000 distinct CDR3 sequences, 11% of them singletons. This clonotype was observed a few times. Its specificity is not known. After removal of 7 bases from V and 1 base from J, the junction contained 6 bases not matched to a gene. CDR1 is DFQATT, CDR2 SNEGSKA, per germline (reference sequence). The CDR3 is 13 amino acids.

The chain employs TRBV20-1 and TRBJ2-7, with 8 positions matching TRBD1. The TCR originated in a human donor in good health. Sequenced: naive CD4+ T cells from blood. The CDR3 reads CSGTQGVSYEQYF. The CDR3, as DNA: TGCAGTGGAACACAGGGGGTTTCCTACGAGCAGTACTTC.